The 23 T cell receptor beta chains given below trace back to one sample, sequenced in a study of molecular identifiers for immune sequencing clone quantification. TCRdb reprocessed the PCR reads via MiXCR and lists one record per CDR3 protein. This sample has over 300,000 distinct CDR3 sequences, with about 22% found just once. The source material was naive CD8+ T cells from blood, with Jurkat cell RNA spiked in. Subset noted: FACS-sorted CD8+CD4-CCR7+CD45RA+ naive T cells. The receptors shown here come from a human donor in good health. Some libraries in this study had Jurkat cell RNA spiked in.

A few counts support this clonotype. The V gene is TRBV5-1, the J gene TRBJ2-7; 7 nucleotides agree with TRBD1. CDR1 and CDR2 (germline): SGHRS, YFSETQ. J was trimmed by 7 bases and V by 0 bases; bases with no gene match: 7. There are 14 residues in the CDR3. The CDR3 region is CASSLVQGMREQYF. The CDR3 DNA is TGCGCCAGCAGCTTGGTACAGGGGATGAGGGAGCAGTACTTC.

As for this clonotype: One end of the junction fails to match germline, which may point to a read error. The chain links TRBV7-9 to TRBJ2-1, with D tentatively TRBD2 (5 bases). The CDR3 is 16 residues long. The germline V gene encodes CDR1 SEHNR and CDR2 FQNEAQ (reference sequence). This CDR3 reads CASSLAPGNSYNAQFF. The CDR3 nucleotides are TGTGCCAGCAGCTTAGCACCGGGAAACTCCTACAATGCGCAGTTCTTC.

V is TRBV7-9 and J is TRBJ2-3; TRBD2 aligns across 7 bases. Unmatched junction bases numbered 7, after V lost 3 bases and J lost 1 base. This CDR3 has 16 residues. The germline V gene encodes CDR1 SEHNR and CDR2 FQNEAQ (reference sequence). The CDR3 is CASSFHTSVGTDTQYF. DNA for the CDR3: TGTGCCAGCAGCTTTCACACTAGCGTAGGCACAGATACGCAGTATTTT. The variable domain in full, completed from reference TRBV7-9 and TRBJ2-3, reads DTGVSQNPRHKITKRGQNVTFRCDPISEHNRLYWYRQTLGQGPEFLTYFQNEAQLEKSRLLSDRFSAERPKGSFSTLEIQRTEQGDSAMYLCASSFHTSVGTDTQYFGPGTRLTVL.

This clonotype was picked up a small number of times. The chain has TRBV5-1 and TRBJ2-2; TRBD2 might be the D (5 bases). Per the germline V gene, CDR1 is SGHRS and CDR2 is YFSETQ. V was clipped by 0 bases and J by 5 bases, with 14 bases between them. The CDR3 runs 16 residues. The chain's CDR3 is CASSLASSLGTGELFF. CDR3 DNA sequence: TGCGCCAGCAGCTTGGCGTCTAGCCTTGGTACCGGGGAGCTGTTTTTT.

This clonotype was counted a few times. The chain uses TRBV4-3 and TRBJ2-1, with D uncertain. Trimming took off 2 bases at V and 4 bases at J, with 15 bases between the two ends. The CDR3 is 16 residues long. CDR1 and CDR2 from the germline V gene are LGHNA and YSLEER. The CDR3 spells CASSQYATATYNEQFF. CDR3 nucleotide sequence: TGCGCCAGCAGCCAATACGCTACCGCTACATACAATGAGCAGTTCTTC.

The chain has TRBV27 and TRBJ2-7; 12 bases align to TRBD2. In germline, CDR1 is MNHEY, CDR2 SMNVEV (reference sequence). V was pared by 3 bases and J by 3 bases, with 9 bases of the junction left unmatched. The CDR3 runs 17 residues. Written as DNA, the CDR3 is TGTGCCAGCAGTTTCCTCACTCGGACTAGCGGGGTCTACGAGCAGTACTTC. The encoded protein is CASSFLTRTSGVYEQYF.

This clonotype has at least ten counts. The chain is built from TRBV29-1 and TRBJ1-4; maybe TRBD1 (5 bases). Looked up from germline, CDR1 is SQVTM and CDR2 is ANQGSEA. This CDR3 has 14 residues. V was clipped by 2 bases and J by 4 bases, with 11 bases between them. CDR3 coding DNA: TGCAGCGTTGAAACGACAGAGTTTAATGAAAAACTGTTTTTT. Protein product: CSVETTEFNEKLFF.

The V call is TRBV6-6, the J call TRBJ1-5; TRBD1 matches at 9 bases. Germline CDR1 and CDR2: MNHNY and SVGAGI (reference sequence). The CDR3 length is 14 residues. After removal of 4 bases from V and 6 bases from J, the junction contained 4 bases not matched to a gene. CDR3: CASSFDRGTQPQHF. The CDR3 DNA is TGTGCCAGCAGTTTTGACAGGGGGACTCAGCCCCAGCATTTT.

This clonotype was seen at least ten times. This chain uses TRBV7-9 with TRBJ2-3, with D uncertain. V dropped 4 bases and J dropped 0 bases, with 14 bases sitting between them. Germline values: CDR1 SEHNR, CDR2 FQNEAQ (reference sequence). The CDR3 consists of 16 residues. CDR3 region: CASSSPASTSTDTQYF. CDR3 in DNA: TGTGCCAGCAGCTCGCCGGCCTCGACTAGCACAGATACGCAGTATTTT. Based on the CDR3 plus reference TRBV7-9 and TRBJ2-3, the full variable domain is DTGVSQNPRHKITKRGQNVTFRCDPISEHNRLYWYRQTLGQGPEFLTYFQNEAQLEKSRLLSDRFSAERPKGSFSTLEIQRTEQGDSAMYLCASSSPASTSTDTQYFGPGTRLTVL.

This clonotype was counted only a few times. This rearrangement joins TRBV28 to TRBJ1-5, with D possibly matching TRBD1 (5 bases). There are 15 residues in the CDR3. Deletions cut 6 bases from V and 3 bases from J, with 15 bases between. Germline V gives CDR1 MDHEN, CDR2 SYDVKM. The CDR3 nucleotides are TGTGCCAGCAGGTTCCCGGACAAGCCCAATCAGCCCCAGCATTTT. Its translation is CASRFPDKPNQPQHF.

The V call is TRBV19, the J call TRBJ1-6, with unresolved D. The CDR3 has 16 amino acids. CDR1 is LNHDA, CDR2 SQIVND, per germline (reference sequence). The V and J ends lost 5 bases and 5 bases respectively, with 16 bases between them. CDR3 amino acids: CASSPNGPPDNSPLHF. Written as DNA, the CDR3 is TGTGCCAGTAGTCCAAATGGGCCACCGGATAATTCACCCCTCCACTTT.

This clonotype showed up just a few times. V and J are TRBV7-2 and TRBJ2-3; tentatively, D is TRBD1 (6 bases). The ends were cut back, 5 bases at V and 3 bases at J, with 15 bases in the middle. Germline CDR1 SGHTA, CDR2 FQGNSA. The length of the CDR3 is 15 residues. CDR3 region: CASSVWGQVTDTQYF. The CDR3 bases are TGTGCCAGCAGCGTTTGGGGACAAGTGACAGATACGCAGTATTTT.

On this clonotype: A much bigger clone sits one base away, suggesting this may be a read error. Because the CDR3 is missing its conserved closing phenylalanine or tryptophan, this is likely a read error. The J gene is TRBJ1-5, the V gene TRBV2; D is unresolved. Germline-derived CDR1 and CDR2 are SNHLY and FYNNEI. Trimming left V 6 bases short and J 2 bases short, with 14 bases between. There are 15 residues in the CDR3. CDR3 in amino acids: CASSAYGTGNQPQHL. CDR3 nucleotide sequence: TGTGCCAGCAGCGCTTACGGTACGGGCAATCAGCCCCAGCATCTT.

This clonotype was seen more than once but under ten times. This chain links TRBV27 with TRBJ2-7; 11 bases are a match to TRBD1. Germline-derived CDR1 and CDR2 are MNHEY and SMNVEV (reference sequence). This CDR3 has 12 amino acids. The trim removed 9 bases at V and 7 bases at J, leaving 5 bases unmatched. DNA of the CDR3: TGTGCCAGTAGGACAGGGGGCCGTGAGCAGTACTTC. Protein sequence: CASRTGGREQYF.

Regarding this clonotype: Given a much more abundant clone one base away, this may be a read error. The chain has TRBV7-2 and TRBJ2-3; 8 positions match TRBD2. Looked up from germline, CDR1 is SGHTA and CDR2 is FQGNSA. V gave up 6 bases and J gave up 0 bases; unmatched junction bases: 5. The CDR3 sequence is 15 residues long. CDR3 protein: CASRGGGPSTDTQYF. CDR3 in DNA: TGTGCCAGCAGGGGCGGGGGGCCTAGCACAGATACGCAGTATTTT.

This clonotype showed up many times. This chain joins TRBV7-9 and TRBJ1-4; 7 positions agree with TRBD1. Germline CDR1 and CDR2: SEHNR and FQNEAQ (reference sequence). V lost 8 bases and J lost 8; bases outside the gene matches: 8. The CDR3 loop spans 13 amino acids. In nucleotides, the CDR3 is TGTGCCAGCCACCAGGGGGACTCCGAAAAACTGTTTTTT. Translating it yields CASHQGDSEKLFF.

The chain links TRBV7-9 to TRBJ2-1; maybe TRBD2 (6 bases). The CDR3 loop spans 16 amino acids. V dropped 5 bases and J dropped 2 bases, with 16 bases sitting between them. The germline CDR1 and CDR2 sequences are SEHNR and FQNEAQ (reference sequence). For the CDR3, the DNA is TGTGCCAGCAGCGATGGACGGGTAGCGGCCTACAATGAGCAGTTCTTC. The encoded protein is CASSDGRVAAYNEQFF.

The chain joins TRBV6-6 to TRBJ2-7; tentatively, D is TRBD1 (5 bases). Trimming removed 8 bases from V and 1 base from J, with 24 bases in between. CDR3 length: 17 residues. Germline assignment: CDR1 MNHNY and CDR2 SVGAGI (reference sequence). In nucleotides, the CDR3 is TGTGCCAGCGGAACCACCAGGGCCTCGCCAGGATCCTACGAGCAGTACTTC. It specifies CASGTTRASPGSYEQYF.

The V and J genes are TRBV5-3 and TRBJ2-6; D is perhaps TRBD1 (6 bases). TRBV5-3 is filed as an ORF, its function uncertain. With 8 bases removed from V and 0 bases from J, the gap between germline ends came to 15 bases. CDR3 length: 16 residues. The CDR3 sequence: CASSEDSHSGANVLTF. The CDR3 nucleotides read TGTGCCAGCAGCGAGGACAGTCACTCTGGGGCCAACGTCCTGACTTTC.

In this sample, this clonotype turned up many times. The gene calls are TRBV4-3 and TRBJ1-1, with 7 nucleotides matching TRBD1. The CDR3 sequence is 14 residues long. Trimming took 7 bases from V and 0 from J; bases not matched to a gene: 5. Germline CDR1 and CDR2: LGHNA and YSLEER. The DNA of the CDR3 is TGCGCCAGCACCCCGGACAGGCTGAACACTGAAGCTTTCTTT. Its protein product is CASTPDRLNTEAFF.

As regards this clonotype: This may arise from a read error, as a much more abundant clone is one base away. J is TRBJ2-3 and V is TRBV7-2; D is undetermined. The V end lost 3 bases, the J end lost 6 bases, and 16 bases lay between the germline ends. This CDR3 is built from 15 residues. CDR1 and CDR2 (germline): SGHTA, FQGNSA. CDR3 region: CASSFRLTSGDTQYF. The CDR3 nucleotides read TGTGCCAGCAGCTTTAGGTTAACCTCTGGTGATACGCAGTATTTT.

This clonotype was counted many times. The CDR3 here is CASSEEDSNQPQHF. The CDR3 DNA sequence: TGTGCCAGCAGTGAAGAGGATAGCAATCAGCCCCAGCATTTT. V and J are TRBV2 and TRBJ1-5; the D is unclear. V lost 1 base, J lost 0 bases, and 4 bases lay in between. Per germline, CDR1 SNHLY and CDR2 FYNNEI. The CDR3 consists of 14 residues.

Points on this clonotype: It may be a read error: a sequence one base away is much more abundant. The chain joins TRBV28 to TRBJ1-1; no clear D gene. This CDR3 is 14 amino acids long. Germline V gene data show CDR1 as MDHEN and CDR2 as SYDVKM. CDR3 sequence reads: CASSREMKNTKAFF. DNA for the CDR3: TGTGCCAGCAGTAGAGAGATGAAGAACACTAAAGCTTTCTTT.